The source of this T cell receptor (beta chain) is a study of CD8+CD57+ T cells in acquired aplastic anemia. Study-level findings and limits: There were 25 to 30 CD8+ CDR3 sequences that occurred in both patients and controls.

In this sample, this clonotype turned up a few times. Its target is unknown. A much larger clone lies a single base off, so this may be a read error. The template for TCR beta VDJ and CDR3 sequence profiling was genomic DNA. TCRdb fed the reads into MiXCR, producing one record per CDR3 protein. The sample carries over 150,000 distinct CDR3 sequences, around 50% recorded once. Sample: sorted CD4+, CD8+, or CD8+CD57+ T cells (not recorded which) from PBMCs. This clonotype was sampled from a human donor in good health, serving as a control.

CDR3 protein: CASSLQWTNSPPHF. In nucleotides, the CDR3 is TGTGCCAGCAGCTTGCAGTGGACTAATTCACCCCCCCACTTT. This chain uses TRBV5-4 with TRBJ1-6; D is undetermined. Germline V gene data show CDR1 as SGHNT and CDR2 as YYREEE (reference sequence). This CDR3 has 14 amino acids.